Listed here are 21 T cell receptor beta chains from one sample, sequenced in a study of molecular identifiers for immune sequencing clone quantification. TCRdb re-analysed the PCR reads in MiXCR, keeping a single row per CDR3 protein. The sample carries 300,000 to 400,000 distinct CDR3 sequences, around 21% recorded once. Sequenced input: naive CD8+ T cells from blood, with Jurkat cell RNA spiked in. The sample's subset: FACS-sorted CD8+CD4-CCR7+CD45RA+ naive T cells. These receptors all come from a human donor in good health. Some libraries in this study had Jurkat cell RNA spiked in.

Comment on this clonotype: A clone one base away is much larger, so this may be a read error. V gene TRBV4-3 combines with J gene TRBJ1-5; D remains ambiguous. Trimming cost V 4 bases and J 0 bases, with 7 bases left between them. The CDR3 has 14 residues. CDR1 and CDR2 from the germline V gene are LGHNA and YSLEER. CDR3 nucleotide sequence: TGCGCCAGCAGCCCGGACTGTAGCAATCAGCCCCAGCATTTT. The encoded protein is CASSPDCSNQPQHF.

Only a few counts were recorded for this clonotype. V is TRBV27 and J is TRBJ2-7; the match to TRBD2 covers 7 bases. J lost 2 bases, V lost 3 bases, and 4 bases had no gene match. This CDR3 has 14 amino acids. The germline V gene encodes CDR1 MNHEY and CDR2 SMNVEV (reference sequence). The CDR3 sequence: CASSFRAGAYEQYF. As DNA, the CDR3 is TGTGCCAGCAGTTTTCGCGCGGGAGCCTACGAGCAGTACTTC.

This clonotype has at least ten counts. The CDR3 is CASRDGHFSYNSPLHF. DNA of the CDR3: TGTGCCAGCCGGGACGGGCATTTCTCCTATAATTCACCCCTCCACTTT. This chain joins TRBV6-6 and TRBJ1-6; possibly TRBD1 for D (5 bases). CDR3 length: 16 amino acids. Trimming took 8 bases from V and 0 from J, leaving 14 bases between them. Germline lookup yields CDR1 MNHNY and CDR2 SVGAGI (reference sequence).

A few counts support this clonotype. V gene TRBV20-1 combines with J gene TRBJ2-3; 11 bases line up with TRBD2. The germline V gene encodes CDR1 DFQATT and CDR2 SNEGSKA (reference sequence). This CDR3 contains 12 residues. V shed 6 bases and J 6 bases; nucleotides not matched to a gene: 2. As DNA, the CDR3 is TGCAGTGCCCGACTAGCGGGGGATACGCAGTATTTT. Translated, it gives CSARLAGDTQYF.

This clonotype was counted ten times or more. CDR3 residues: CASSYGTYQFF. The CDR3 DNA follows: TGCGCCAGCAGCTACGGGACCTACCAGTTCTTC. This chain links TRBV4-3 with TRBJ2-1; D may match TRBD1 or TRBD2 (5 bases each). Germline V gives CDR1 LGHNA, CDR2 YSLEER. CDR3 size: 11 residues. V was clipped by 5 bases and J by 13 bases, with 12 bases between them.

This clonotype was detected ten times or more. The chain carries TRBV7-9 and TRBJ2-7; 13 positions agree with TRBD2. The trim removed 5 bases at V and 6 bases at J, leaving 4 bases unmatched. The CDR3 runs to 14 residues. The germline V gene encodes CDR1 SEHNR and CDR2 FQNEAQ (reference sequence). The chain's CDR3 is CASSTGLAGVEQYF. CDR3 nucleotide sequence: TGTGCCAGCAGCACCGGACTAGCGGGAGTCGAGCAGTACTTC.

This clonotype was detected ten times or more. V and J are TRBV25-1 and TRBJ2-7; D possibly corresponds to TRBD1 (6 bases). The V and J ends lost 10 bases and 3 bases respectively, with 13 bases between them. The CDR3 has 12 amino acids. Germline V lookup: CDR1 MGHDK, CDR2 SYGVNS. The CDR3 bases are TGTGCCACCTCCGGGACATACTACGAGCAGTACTTC. The encoded protein is CATSGTYYEQYF.

This clonotype was detected many times. V is TRBV20-1 and J is TRBJ2-7; D is perhaps TRBD2 (5 bases). CDR1 is DFQATT and CDR2 is SNEGSKA in the germline V gene (reference sequence). CDR3 length equals 14 residues. The V and J ends lost 0 bases and 4 bases respectively, with 13 bases between them. CDR3 nucleotides: TGCAGTGCTAGAGATCTCCTAGCCCAGTACGAGCAGTACTTC. This encodes CSARDLLAQYEQYF.

V and J are TRBV7-9 and TRBJ2-7, with D hard to call. The CDR3 sequence is 15 residues long. The V gene's germline CDR1 is SEHNR and CDR2 FQNEAQ (reference sequence). V was trimmed by 3 bases and J by 0 bases, leaving 12 bases between them. The CDR3 nucleotides are TGTGCCAGCAGCTTTGATAGGCGGTTCTCCTACGAGCAGTACTTC. Its protein product is CASSFDRRFSYEQYF. The full variable domain, its missing parts supplied by reference TRBV7-9 and TRBJ2-7, is DTGVSQNPRHKITKRGQNVTFRCDPISEHNRLYWYRQTLGQGPEFLTYFQNEAQLEKSRLLSDRFSAERPKGSFSTLEIQRTEQGDSAMYLCASSFDRRFSYEQYFGPGTRLTVT.

As regards this clonotype: A much larger clonotype is one base distant, so this may be a read error. The chain links TRBV29-1 to TRBJ1-1; D perhaps matches TRBD1 (6 bases). V was pared by 4 bases and J by 3 bases, with 12 bases between. The CDR3 has 13 residues. The germline CDR1 and CDR2 sequences are SQVTM and ANQGSEA. CDR3 sequence: CSVGAEGDTEAFF. Here the CDR3 DNA reads TGCAGCGTTGGTGCAGAGGGGGACACTGAAGCTTTCTTT.

This chain connects TRBV5-6 to TRBJ1-1; D perhaps matches TRBD1 (5 bases). V gave up 4 bases and J gave up 6 bases, with 16 bases separating them. This CDR3 comprises 14 residues. Germline V gene lookup returns CDR1 SGHDT and CDR2 YYEEEE. The CDR3 loop reads CASSGKRGGAEAFF. The CDR3, as DNA: TGTGCCAGCAGCGGTAAACGCGGGGGTGCTGAAGCTTTCTTT.

There are many counts of this clonotype. V and J are TRBV7-9 and TRBJ1-1, with no clear D. The germline V gene encodes CDR1 SEHNR and CDR2 FQNEAQ (reference sequence). The CDR3 length is 15 residues. Trimming removed 1 base at V and 4 bases at J, with 13 bases between. CDR3 in DNA: TGTGCCAGCAGCTTAGGTCTTAGTCAGTTCACTGAAGCTTTCTTT. Translated, it gives CASSLGLSQFTEAFF.

This clonotype has a handful of counts. The chain links TRBV6-6 to TRBJ2-7; D remains unclear. The CDR3 is made up of 12 amino acids. Deletions cut 2 bases from V and 7 bases from J, with 9 bases between. Germline V gives CDR1 MNHNY, CDR2 SVGAGI (reference sequence). The CDR3 protein is CASSYGPQEQYF. The CDR3 nucleotides are TGTGCCAGCAGTTACGGTCCTCAGGAGCAGTACTTC.

This clonotype came up many times. The rearrangement links TRBV4-1 to TRBJ2-7; 10 bases map to TRBD2. J lost 2 bases, V lost 4 bases, and 11 bases had no gene match. This CDR3 has 17 residues. The germline gives CDR1 MGHRA, CDR2 YSYEKL. CDR3 residues: CASSLAEVAGGTYEQYF. The CDR3 DNA is TGCGCCAGCAGCCTCGCTGAGGTAGCGGGGGGAACCTACGAGCAGTACTTC.

With respect to this clonotype: It may be a read error: a sequence one base away is much more abundant. The chain has TRBV7-8 and TRBJ2-3; weak D call: TRBD2 (5 bases). Looked up from germline, CDR1 is SGHVS and CDR2 is FQNEAQ. There are 14 residues in the CDR3. The DNA for the CDR3 is TGTGCCGGCAGCTTTGGTCGAGGGACAGATACGCAGTATTTT. This translates into CAGSFGRGTDTQYF.

This clonotype appeared many times. The chain joins TRBV9 to TRBJ2-7; D might be TRBD1 or TRBD2, each matching 5 bases. With 3 bases removed from V and 4 bases from J, the gap between germline ends came to 11 bases. This CDR3 contains 13 residues. Germline V gene data show CDR1 as SGDLS and CDR2 as YYNGEE. The CDR3 sequence: CASSAGPEYEQYF. The CDR3 coding sequence is TGTGCCAGCAGCGCGGGACCCGAGTACGAGCAGTACTTC.

This clonotype came up many times. The chain recombines TRBV5-6 with TRBJ2-7; TRBD1 aligns across 8 bases. From germline, CDR1 is SGHDT and CDR2 YYEEEE. CDR3 length equals 13 residues. V was pared by 10 bases and J by 4 bases, with 10 bases of the junction left unmatched. The chain's CDR3 is CASTGTGEYEQYF. The CDR3 DNA is TGTGCCTCGACCGGGACAGGAGAGTACGAGCAGTACTTC.

As to this clonotype: A much larger clone is a single base away; this may be a read error. V usage is TRBV20-1 and J usage is TRBJ1-1; D gene unclear. Germline V gene sequence: CDR1 DFQATT, CDR2 SNEGSKA (reference sequence). The CDR3 sequence is 14 residues long. V was trimmed by 3 bases and J by 0 bases, leaving 11 bases between them. CDR3 amino acids: CSASSLGMNTEAFF. Here the CDR3 DNA reads TGCAGTGCTAGTTCTCTGGGGATGAACACTGAAGCTTTCTTT.

This clonotype was recorded at least ten times. The rearrangement uses TRBV6-2 or TRBV6-3 and TRBJ1-1; D call uncertain. There are 16 residues in the CDR3. Germline CDR1 MNHEY, CDR2 SVGEGT. The V end was cut by 0 bases, the J end by 5 bases, with 16 bases between. CDR3 protein: CASSYSFTEFFTEAFF. The CDR3 DNA is TGTGCCAGCAGTTACTCTTTCACAGAGTTTTTTACTGAAGCTTTCTTT.

The chain joins TRBV3-1 to TRBJ1-2; 7 bases agree with TRBD1. V dropped 0 bases and J dropped 2; count of bases not matched to a gene: 3. The V gene's germline CDR1 is LGHDT and CDR2 YNNKEL (reference sequence). The length of the CDR3 is 15 residues. CDR3 region: CASSQESTGNYGYTF. In DNA form, the CDR3 reads TGTGCCAGCAGCCAAGAATCGACAGGGAACTATGGCTACACCTTC.

Details on this clonotype: This sequence may be a read error, since a much larger clone differs from it by one base. The chain carries TRBV7-9 and TRBJ2-7; tentatively, D is TRBD2 (6 bases). This CDR3 contains 12 residues. Per the germline V gene, CDR1 is SEHNR and CDR2 is FQNEAQ (reference sequence). V lost 3 bases to trimming and J lost 7 bases, with 10 bases between them. The CDR3, as DNA: TGTGCCAGCAGCTTTGGTGCGGGAGAGCAGTACTTC. It specifies CASSFGAGEQYF.